The next 21 T cell receptor beta chains were all read from a single sample in a study of blood T cell repertoires in COVID-19. Assay used: immunoSEQ multiplex PCR; TCRdb lists only in-frame clones, some missing. The sample contains around 29,000 clones, about 65% of which appear only once. Input material: peripheral blood. Receptors originate from a human donor in a cohort sampled during active COVID-19.

The table lists this clone with a few counts. The chain joins TRBV11-3 to TRBJ1-1; D is ambiguous. The germline V and J ends were trimmed by 3 bases and 7 bases, with 12 bases remaining between them. CDR3 size: 13 residues. Germline V gives CDR1 SGHNT, CDR2 YENEEA. CDR3 nucleotides: TGTGCCAGCAGCTTTTCCCCGGGATTTGAAGCTTTCTTT. Translating gives CASSFSPGFEAFF.

This clone was found a few times. The J gene is TRBJ1-4, the V gene TRBV21-1; the table assigns TRBD1, which was not confirmed against the DNA. TRBV21-1 is marked as a pseudogene. This CDR3 is built from 13 residues. As DNA, the CDR3 is TGTGCCAGCACCTGGACAGGGGACGAAAAACTGTTTTTT. Amino acid sequence: CASTWTGDEKLFF.

There are a few counts of this clone. The chain's CDR3 is CASSPLGTGGTEAFF. CDR3 DNA sequence: TGTGCCAGCAGCCCCTTGGGGACAGGGGGCACTGAAGCTTTCTTT. The chain is built from TRBV5-4 and TRBJ1-1, with 11 bases that match TRBD1. CDR1 and CDR2 from the germline V gene are SGHNT and YYREEE (reference sequence). The CDR3 has 15 amino acids. Trimming removed 4 bases from V and 4 bases from J; junction bases left unmatched: 6.

This sequence joins TRBV3-1 (or the pseudogene TRBV3-2) and TRBJ2-7; possible D gene TRBD1, 6 bases. The CDR3 is 13 amino acids. Germline CDR1 and CDR2: LGHDT and YNNKEL (reference sequence). V lost 10 bases, J lost 2 bases, and 15 bases lay in between. CDR3 protein: CATGRTETYEQYF. In DNA form, the CDR3 reads TGTGCCACCGGTCGGACAGAAACCTACGAGCAGTACTTC.

The CDR3 protein is CASSLVETGGLYNEQFF. CDR3 sequence (DNA): TGTGCCAGCAGCTTAGTGGAGACAGGGGGACTGTACAATGAGCAGTTCTTC. V is TRBV11-2 and J is TRBJ2-1, with TRBD1 matching 9 bases. V was pared by 1 base and J by 4 bases, with 8 bases of the junction left unmatched. Germline CDR1 SGHAT, CDR2 FQNNGV. The CDR3 is 17 amino acids.

This clone was found a few times. The chain carries TRBV5-1 and TRBJ2-1, with TRBD2 identical over 9 bases. The CDR3 has 17 amino acids. V dropped 0 bases and J dropped 1; count of bases not matched to a gene: 5. Germline CDR1 is SGHRS and CDR2 is YFSETQ. The CDR3: CASSLVASGNSYNEQFF. CDR3 nucleotide sequence: TGCGCCAGCAGCTTGGTTGCTAGCGGGAATTCCTACAATGAGCAGTTCTTC.

This chain joins TRBV11-3 and TRBJ1-1, with D uncertain. This CDR3 spans 15 amino acids. The germline CDR1 and CDR2 sequences are SGHNT and YENEEA. Trimming stripped 0 bases from V and 3 bases from J, with 11 bases between. CDR3 coding DNA: TGTGCCAGCAGCTTAGATTCCGGGATGTACACTGAAGCTTTCTTT. Translating it yields CASSLDSGMYTEAFF.

Many counts were recorded for this clone. The chain uses TRBV6-2 or TRBV6-3 and TRBJ1-5; D uncertain. V lost 0 bases, J lost 5 bases, and 5 bases lay in between. The CDR3 has 13 amino acids. Germline lookup yields CDR1 MNHEY and CDR2 SVGEGT. CDR3 sequence (DNA): TGTGCCAGCAGTTACTCGGAGTATCAGCCCCAGCATTTT. This gives the protein CASSYSEYQPQHF.

This clone was seen only a few times. The V call is TRBV6-2 or TRBV6-3, the J call TRBJ2-1; 13 bases align to TRBD2. Trimming at V came to 0 bases and at J to 7 bases, leaving 0 bases not matched to a gene. CDR1 MNHEY and CDR2 SVGEGT come from the germline V gene. The CDR3 totals 15 residues. CDR3 sequence reads: CASSYSLAGGNEQFF. The CDR3 region has the DNA TGTGCCAGCAGTTACTCACTAGCGGGGGGGAATGAGCAGTTCTTC.

The rearrangement joins TRBV19 to TRBJ1-2; the match to TRBD1 covers 7 bases. The V gene's germline CDR1 is LNHDA and CDR2 SQIVND (reference sequence). Trimming at V came to 6 bases and at J to 2 bases, leaving 3 bases not matched to a gene. The CDR3 length is 13 residues. The CDR3 reads CASRPTGNYGYTF. CDR3 sequence (DNA): TGTGCCAGTAGACCGACAGGGAACTATGGCTACACCTTC.

CDR3: CASSARTVPYEQYF. The CDR3 nucleotides are TGTGCCAGCAGCGCGCGGACTGTTCCCTACGAGCAGTACTTC. V gene TRBV9 combines with J gene TRBJ2-7, with D possibly matching TRBD2 (5 bases). V was shortened by 3 bases and J by 2 bases, with 12 bases between the two germline ends. The germline CDR1 and CDR2 sequences are SGDLS and YYNGEE. This CDR3 has 14 amino acids.

This clone has just a few counts. V usage is TRBV9 and J usage is TRBJ2-5, with 10 bases matching TRBD1. There are 16 residues in the CDR3. Germline values: CDR1 SGDLS, CDR2 YYNGEE. J was trimmed by 5 bases and V by 2 bases; bases with no gene match: 9. CDR3 sequence reads: CASSVEGTGVVETQYF. In DNA, the CDR3 is TGTGCCAGCAGCGTCGAAGGGACAGGGGTAGTTGAGACCCAGTACTTC.

The V and J genes are TRBV2 and TRBJ2-2, with D possibly matching TRBD2 (5 bases). The CDR3 is made up of 16 amino acids. Trimming left V 6 bases short and J 6 bases short, with 20 bases between. Germline V gene data show CDR1 as SNHLY and CDR2 as FYNNEI. This CDR3 reads CASSSPTGSSAGELFF. The CDR3 nucleotides are TGTGCCAGCAGCTCCCCAACGGGGAGTAGCGCCGGGGAGCTGTTTTTT.

The chain uses TRBV27 and TRBJ2-1; 11 nucleotides line up with TRBD1. Losses at the gene ends were 7 bases for V and 5 bases for J; bases not matched to a gene: 7. Germline V gives CDR1 MNHEY, CDR2 SMNVEV (reference sequence). The CDR3 consists of 15 residues. CDR3 DNA: TGTGCCAGCACCCGATCGGGACAGGGGGACAATGAGCAGTTCTTC. Protein product: CASTRSGQGDNEQFF.

The chain has TRBV5-6 and TRBJ2-7; TRBD1 aligns across 7 bases. The CDR3 spans 15 residues. The V and J ends lost 2 bases and 3 bases, in that order; junction bases with no gene match: 8. Looked up from germline, CDR1 is SGHDT and CDR2 is YYEEEE. The CDR3 region is CASSLESGTDYEQYF. The CDR3 nucleotides read TGTGCCAGCAGCTTAGAATCCGGGACAGACTACGAGCAGTACTTC.

The rearrangement links TRBV7-9 to TRBJ1-5; 8 nucleotides align to TRBD1. The CDR3 has 13 amino acids. The trim removed 5 bases at V and 6 bases at J, leaving 3 bases unmatched. From germline, CDR1 is SEHNR and CDR2 FQNEAQ (reference sequence). The CDR3 reads CASSRTGTQPQHF. The DNA for the CDR3 is TGTGCCAGCAGCCGGACAGGGACTCAGCCCCAGCATTTT.

This clone occurred a few times. The chain has TRBV6-4 and TRBJ2-3; D possibly corresponds to TRBD1 (6 bases). The CDR3 spans 13 residues. Germline values: CDR1 MRHNA, CDR2 SNTAGT. With 6 bases removed from V and 2 bases from J, the gap between germline ends came to 9 bases. The CDR3, as DNA: TGTGCCAGCAGGGACAGCTACACAGATACGCAGTATTTT. Translation gives CASRDSYTDTQYF.

The chain carries TRBV9 and TRBJ2-2; no firm D call. Germline CDR1 is SGDLS and CDR2 is YYNGEE. This CDR3 has 16 residues. Trimming took off 4 bases at V and 0 bases at J, with 13 bases between the two ends. This CDR3 reads CASSLLPMTNTGELFF. CDR3 sequence (DNA): TGTGCCAGCAGCTTACTACCCATGACGAACACCGGGGAGCTGTTTTTT.

The chain combines TRBV7-8 with TRBJ1-5, with D perhaps matching TRBD1 (6 bases). This CDR3 is 13 amino acids long. CDR1 and CDR2 from the germline V gene are SGHVS and FQNEAQ. Trimming cost V 1 base and J 7 bases, with 8 bases left between them. The CDR3 nucleotides are TGTGCCAGCAGCTTAGGGCAGGGGCAGCCCCAGCATTTT. Protein product: CASSLGQGQPQHF.

This chain uses TRBV19 with TRBJ2-1; a weak D match, TRBD1 (6 bases). Trimming took 3 bases from V and 6 from J, leaving 21 bases between them. CDR1 LNHDA and CDR2 SQIVND come from the germline V gene (reference sequence). The CDR3 totals 17 residues. The CDR3 DNA reads TGTGCCAGTAGTATGATAGGCGCAGGGGCAGTAGGCAATGAGCAGTTCTTC. Amino acid sequence: CASSMIGAGAVGNEQFF. Supplemented by reference TRBV19 and TRBJ2-1, the full variable domain reads DGGITQSPKYLFRKEGQNVTLSCEQNLNHDAMYWYRQDPGQGLRLIYYSQIVNDFQKGDIAEGYSVSREKKESFPLTVTSAQKNPTAFYLCASSMIGAGAVGNEQFFGPGTRLTVL.

This sequence joins TRBV3-1 (or the pseudogene TRBV3-2) and TRBJ1-1, with a tentative D call TRBD1 (6 bases). This CDR3 is 13 amino acids long. Germline V CDR1 and CDR2: LGHDT, YNNKEL (reference sequence). Trimming stripped 5 bases from V and 1 base from J, with 8 bases between. The CDR3 sequence: CASSRQENTEAFF. In DNA form, the CDR3 reads TGTGCCAGCAGCAGACAGGAGAACACTGAAGCTTTCTTT.